The 11 T cell receptor beta chains below all came from one sample that was sequenced in a study of blood T cell repertoires in COVID-19. The assay was immunoSEQ multiplex PCR, and TCRdb's table has in-frame clones only and misses some. The sample holds about 83,000 clones, approximately 90% seen once. What was sequenced was peripheral blood. The receptors here all came from a woman between 50 and 59 years old with active or convalescent COVID-19.

V usage is TRBV6-6 and J usage is TRBJ1-1; D is possibly TRBD1 (6 bases). This CDR3 is 14 amino acids long. Per the germline V gene, CDR1 is MNHNY and CDR2 is SVGAGI (reference sequence). Trimming shortened V by 0 bases and J by 5 bases, and 10 bases separated the two germline ends. The CDR3 loop reads CASSYSQGRTEAFF. The CDR3 nucleotides are TGTGCCAGCAGTTACTCGCAGGGGCGGACTGAAGCTTTCTTT.

The chain uses TRBV19 and TRBJ2-7, with D possibly matching TRBD2 (6 bases). The CDR3 has 12 amino acids. The V gene lost 8 bases and the J gene lost 3 bases, with 11 bases spanning the gap. The germline V gene has CDR1 LNHDA and CDR2 SQIVND (reference sequence). The CDR3 is CASRDSYYEQYF. CDR3 DNA: TGTGCCAGTCGGGACTCCTACTACGAGCAGTACTTC. The full variable domain, with the rest looked up from reference TRBV19 and TRBJ2-7, is DGGITQSPKYLFRKEGQNVTLSCEQNLNHDAMYWYRQDPGQGLRLIYYSQIVNDFQKGDIAEGYSVSREKKESFPLTVTSAQKNPTAFYLCASRDSYYEQYFGPGTRLTVT.

The chain carries TRBV4-3 and TRBJ1-3; 7 nucleotides align to TRBD1. V lost 3 bases and J lost 0; bases outside the gene matches: 5. Germline assignment: CDR1 LGHNA and CDR2 YSLEER. This CDR3 region has 16 residues. CDR3 amino acids: CASSQAAGGSGNTIYF. The DNA for the CDR3 is TGCGCCAGCAGCCAGGCGGCAGGGGGCTCTGGAAACACCATATATTTT.

This chain links TRBV7-6 with TRBJ1-6, with D hard to call. The CDR3 length is 16 residues. V lost 0 bases, J lost 0 bases, and 6 bases lay in between. Per the germline V gene, CDR1 is SGHVS and CDR2 is FNYEAQ. CDR3 region: CASSLAPGSYNSPLHF. CDR3 in DNA: TGTGCCAGCAGCTTAGCGCCGGGCTCCTATAATTCACCCCTCCACTTT.

V and J are TRBV27 and TRBJ1-1; TRBD1 agrees at 9 bases. This CDR3 has 17 amino acids. Germline CDR1 and CDR2: MNHEY and SMNVEV (reference sequence). V dropped 6 bases and J dropped 5; count of bases not matched to a gene: 16. The CDR3 protein is CASSETGTGFQETEAFF. The CDR3 coding sequence is TGTGCCAGCAGCGAAACCGGGACAGGGTTTCAGGAGACTGAAGCTTTCTTT.

The V and J genes are TRBV5-1 and TRBJ1-2; D gene unclear. The germline V gene has CDR1 SGHRS and CDR2 YFSETQ. Trimming removed 0 bases at V and 8 bases at J, with 14 bases between. CDR3 size: 14 residues. The CDR3 nucleotides read TGCGCCAGCAGCTTGGCCCGCCGACCGGGGGGCTACACCTTC. It codes for CASSLARRPGGYTF.

This clone was detected only a few times. The rearrangement joins TRBV4-2 to TRBJ2-3; TRBD2 matches at 8 bases. The length of the CDR3 is 16 residues. V lost 1 base, J lost 4 bases, and 7 bases stayed unmatched. The germline V gene encodes CDR1 LGHNA and CDR2 YNFKEQ. Here the CDR3 DNA reads TGTGCCAGCAGCCAAGGGACGGACGGGGGGGCAGATACGCAGTATTTT. Protein sequence: CASSQGTDGGADTQYF.

The chain is built from TRBV29-1 and TRBJ1-2; 7 nucleotides match TRBD1. Germline CDR1 SQVTM, CDR2 ANQGSEA. Unmatched junction bases numbered 3, after V lost 7 bases and J lost 4 bases. CDR3 size: 11 residues. The CDR3 spells CSGRTGYGYTF. The CDR3 bases are TGCAGCGGTCGGACAGGCTATGGCTACACCTTC.

The V call is TRBV6-1, the J call TRBJ2-7; D gene unclear. Germline CDR1 and CDR2: MNHNS and SASEGT. V shed 2 bases and J shed 1 base, with 9 bases lying between them. The CDR3 covers 14 residues. The CDR3 protein is CASSESRLSYEQYF. As DNA, the CDR3 is TGTGCCAGCAGTGAATCCAGGTTGTCCTACGAGCAGTACTTC.

The genes are TRBV30 and TRBJ1-5, with D maybe TRBD1 (6 bases). The germline V gene encodes CDR1 GTSNPN and CDR2 SVGIG (reference sequence). Trimming stripped 0 bases from V and 5 bases from J, with 11 bases between. This CDR3 has 14 residues. CDR3 nucleotides: TGTGCCTGGAGTGTAGGGCAGGGGCATCAGCCCCAGCATTTT. Translated: CAWSVGQGHQPQHF.

The chain employs TRBV6-6 and TRBJ1-1; D gene unclear. The length of the CDR3 is 11 residues. Per germline, CDR1 MNHNY and CDR2 SVGAGI (reference sequence). V was cut by 5 bases and J by 5 bases, with 6 bases left in between. CDR3 nucleotides: TGTGCCAGCAGTGGGAGGACTGAAGCTTTCTTT. This gives the protein CASSGRTEAFF.